The entry below describes one TCR beta chain. Antigen specificity is unknown. Multiplex touch-down PCR with TRB-A/B primers amplified rearranged V-D-J TRB sequences. TCRdb fed the multiplex PCR reads into MiXCR, producing one record per CDR3 protein. The repertoire includes 8,000 or so distinct CDR3 sequences, less than 65% of them detected once, and about 4% sits in the top ten. TCR beta rearrangements were amplified from peripheral blood genomic DNA. The sample comes from a study of T cell repertoires in aging, cancer and after chemotherapy. Notes on the study in general: In each cancer cohort, median generation probability increased across chemotherapy, suggesting thymic output rebounded.

Germline lookup yields CDR1 SGHTA and CDR2 FQGTGA. This CDR3 has 13 residues. The V gene lost 5 bases and the J gene lost 8 bases, with 12 bases spanning the gap. The V and J genes are TRBV7-3 and TRBJ2-2; tentatively, D is TRBD2 (6 bases). The source is a human donor with a solid tumor. The sample comprised blood. CDR3 in DNA: TGTGCCAGCAGCGACGGAGGGCGTGGGGAGCTGTTTTTT. Protein product: CASSDGGRGELFF.